The source of this T cell receptor (beta chain) is a study of shared T cell receptors in the human thymus. CDR3 length: 12 residues. Trimming stripped 7 bases from V and 8 bases from J, with 14 bases between. Germline CDR1 SNHLY, CDR2 FYNNEI. The table came from immunoSEQ multiplex PCR; TCRdb's copy has only in-frame clones and leaves some out. The sample has about 660,000 clones; 88% are singletons. The sample was also linked to a second study, of human thymus T cells. That investigation notes: Thymic and blood repertoires appeared to display a bias in their usage of V and J genes.

The chain uses TRBV2 and TRBJ1-2, with D possibly TRBD1 on 5 matching bases. Sequencing input: thymocytes. This TCR was sampled from a boy younger than two with a congenital heart defect. CDR3 sequence (DNA): TGTGCCAGCATGGGGGGGGACGGCGGCTACACCTTC. As protein: CASMGGDGGYTF.